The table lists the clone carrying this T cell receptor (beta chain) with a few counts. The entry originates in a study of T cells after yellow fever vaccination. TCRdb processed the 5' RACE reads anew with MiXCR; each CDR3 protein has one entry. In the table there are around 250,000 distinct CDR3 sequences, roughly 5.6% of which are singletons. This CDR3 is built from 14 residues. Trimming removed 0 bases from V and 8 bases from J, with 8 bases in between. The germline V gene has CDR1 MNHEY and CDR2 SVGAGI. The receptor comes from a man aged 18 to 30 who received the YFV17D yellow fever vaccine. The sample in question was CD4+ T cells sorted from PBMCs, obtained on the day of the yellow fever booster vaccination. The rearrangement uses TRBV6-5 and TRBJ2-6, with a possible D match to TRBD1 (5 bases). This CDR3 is CASSYSQGSNVLTF. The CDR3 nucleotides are TGTGCCAGCAGTTACTCTCAGGGCTCCAACGTCCTGACTTTC.